This T cell receptor beta chain was identified in a study of cytomegalovirus exposure and HLA in healthy donors. Germline V gives CDR1 SEHNR, CDR2 FQNEAQ (reference sequence). V gave up 5 bases and J gave up 1 base; unmatched junction bases: 5. The CDR3 loop spans 16 amino acids. 60 Vbeta and 13 Jbeta primers were used in PCR. In the authors' workflow: Unique TCR beta chains numbered around 80 million in a later analysis, with roughly 10 million shared. Only in-frame clones appear in the TCRdb table, and some are missing; sequencing was by immunoSEQ multiplex PCR. That table is the source of V, J and clone size, and D and trimming were worked out from the DNA. The table has approximately 150,000 clones, around 86% seen once; the top ten hold 2.9%.

The receptor was derived from a woman younger than 45 in good health and CMV-seronegative. This sequence joins TRBV7-9 and TRBJ1-1, with 12 bases lining up with TRBD1. Sequenced input: PBMCs. Here the CDR3 DNA reads TGTGCCAGCAGCCGGGACAGGGGGCAAGAGAACACTGAAGCTTTCTTT. This gives the protein CASSRDRGQENTEAFF.